What follows describes a single T cell receptor beta chain. MiXCR, run by TCRdb on the RACE reads, gives a single entry per CDR3 protein. The repertoire holds 180,000 or so distinct CDR3 sequences, with around 24% as singletons. The data belong to a study of human T cells and chemical hapten exposure. Time point in this sample: patch test 1, 2 weeks after DPC sensitization. Treatment denoted: therapeutic diphenylcyclopropenone sensitization with weekly scalp DPC. The V end was cut by 7 bases, the J end by 2 bases, with 9 bases between. Germline CDR1 is SQVTM and CDR2 is ANQGSEA. This CDR3 has 12 residues.

The genes are TRBV29-1 and TRBJ2-1, with a weak D call TRBD2 (5 bases). The starting material was whole blood, obtained in connection with sensitization to the hapten diphenylcyclopropenone (DPC). The TCR comes from a woman aged 50 to 60 with alopecia areata. Some clones in this sample may be carry-over from other donors' samples. The CDR3 sequence: CSAAGTYNEQFF. The DNA of the CDR3 is TGCAGCGCAGCCGGGACCTACAATGAGCAGTTCTTC.